A selection of T cell receptor beta chains follows, all from one sample in a study of cytomegalovirus exposure and HLA in healthy donors. Clones were read by immunoSEQ multiplex PCR, and TCRdb kept only the in-frame ones, dropping some. The sample records 170,000 or so clones, roughly 78% being singletons. Source material: PBMCs. These receptors were obtained from a woman aged 45-60 years in good health and CMV-seropositive. Each CDR3 is given with its conserved first and last residue. The D gene is left open where the match is weak. Expanded clones are given a class, and other clones once, few, many or no size at all.

V,J,D,size,DNA,CDR3
TRBV30,TRBJ2-7,NA,NA,TGTGCCTGGGACAGGTTCGCCTACGAGCAGTACTTC,CAWDRFAYEQYF
TRBV7-2,TRBJ2-3,NA,NA,TGTGCCAGCAGCTTATCTTTTTCCGGAGAGTATTTT,CASSLSFSGEYF
TRBV5-4,TRBJ1-2,NA,few,TGTGCCAGCAGCTTGGGGGCAGTTAACTATGGCTACACCTTC,CASSLGAVNYGYTF
TRBV7-2,TRBJ1-1,NA,NA,TGTGCCAGCAGCTTAGGCGTCGGGATGAACACTGAAGCTTTCTTT,CASSLGVGMNTEAFF
TRBV6-6,TRBJ2-7,NA,NA,TGTGCCACCCGGACGGGACAATTTTCCTACGAGCAGTACTTC,CATRTGQFSYEQYF
TRBV19,TRBJ2-7,TRBD2,NA,TGTGCCAGTAGTACCTTCCGGGGGGACCACGAGCAGTACTTC,CASSTFRGDHEQYF
TRBV30,TRBJ2-2,TRBD1,few,TGTGCCTGGACCCAAAGTAGGGACAGTCTTAACACCGGGGAGCTGTTTTTT,CAWTQSRDSLNTGELFF
TRBV5-4,TRBJ1-3,NA,NA,TGTGCCAGCAGGCCCTCGGGTCCTAACCCTGGAAACACCATATATTTT,CASRPSGPNPGNTIYF
TRBV5-4,TRBJ2-5,TRBD1,NA,TGTGCCAGCAGCCATCGACGTGGGACAGGGGGAGAGACCCAGTACTTC,CASSHRRGTGGETQYF
TRBV18,TRBJ2-2,NA,NA,TGTGCCAGCTCACCGGACTTGAGCGGAGGGGAGCTGTTTTTT,CASSPDLSGGELFF
TRBV18,TRBJ2-7,TRBD1,NA,TGTGCCACCCGCCAGACAGGGAACTTACACGAGCAGTACTTC,CATRQTGNLHEQYF
TRBV7-2,TRBJ2-1,NA,NA,TGTGCCAGTATCCGGGGTAACTCCTACAATGAGCAGTTCTTC,CASIRGNSYNEQFF
TRBV28,TRBJ2-7,TRBD1,NA,TGTGCCAGCAGCCTTGACCGGACAGGGCTCTACGAGCAGTACTTC,CASSLDRTGLYEQYF
TRBV5-1,TRBJ2-7,NA,NA,TGCGCCAGCAGCTTGGCAGGGGCCAGGCCCTACGAGCAGTACTTC,CASSLAGARPYEQYF
TRBV5-1,TRBJ1-2,NA,NA,TGCGCCAGCAGCTTGGGCGGCGACAGCAACTATGGCTACACCTTC,CASSLGGDSNYGYTF
TRBV28,TRBJ2-5,TRBD1,NA,TGTGCCAGCAGTACTAGACAGGGGGTCCAAGAGACCCAGTACTTC,CASSTRQGVQETQYF
TRBV5-4,TRBJ1-3,NA,NA,TGTGCCAGCAGCTTGGGTAGCTTACTAAACTCTGGAAACACCATATATTTT,CASSLGSLLNSGNTIYF
TRBV11-2,TRBJ1-5,NA,NA,TGTGCCAGCAGCAAACGACAGGACACCGCAAATCAGCCCCAGCATTTT,CASSKRQDTANQPQHF
TRBV28,TRBJ2-7,TRBD1,NA,TGTGTCAGTTCGACAGGGGGCTCCTACGAGCAGTACTTC,CVSSTGGSYEQYF
TRBV14,TRBJ2-3,TRBD2,NA,TGTGCCAGCAGCCCCCTCGGCGGGAGAGGGAGCACAGATACGCAGTATTTT,CASSPLGGRGSTDTQYF
TRBV2,TRBJ1-5,NA,once,TGTGCCAGCAGTGATGGGGCTATGAGCAATCAGCCCCAGCATTTT,CASSDGAMSNQPQHF
TRBV7-9,TRBJ1-4,TRBD1,NA,TGTGCCAGCAGGGCTGGAGGGACAGGGGGCCTTGGAACTAATGAAAAACTGTTTTTT,CASRAGGTGGLGTNEKLFF
TRBV15,TRBJ1-1,NA,NA,TGTGCCACCAGCAGAGGCGCGGGCAACTTGAACACTGAAGCTTTCTTT,CATSRGAGNLNTEAFF
TRBV7-2,TRBJ2-7,TRBD1,few,TGTGCCAGCAGCCGGACGACAGGGGCCCCCTACGAGCAGTACTTC,CASSRTTGAPYEQYF
TRBV19,TRBJ2-7,TRBD1,NA,TGTGCCAGTAGCCTCCGAAGGCAGGGGGTGTGGGAGCAGTACTTC,CASSLRRQGVWEQYF
TRBV29-1,TRBJ1-2,NA,NA,TGCAGCGTTGAAGACAGGTTAAAACGCTATGGCTACACCTTC,CSVEDRLKRYGYTF
TRBV9,TRBJ2-2,TRBD2,NA,TGTGCCAGCAGCAGTAGCGGGGGGGCAGGCACCGGGGAGCTGTTTTTT,CASSSSGGAGTGELFF
TRBV20-1,TRBJ1-4,NA,NA,TGCAGTGCTAGCGGTGAAAAACTGTTTTTT,CSASGEKLFF
TRBV19,TRBJ1-5,NA,NA,TGTGCCAGTAGTCCCCCAACAGGGAGGGTCAATCAGCCCCAGCATTTT,CASSPPTGRVNQPQHF
TRBV10-3,TRBJ1-1,NA,NA,TGTGCCGCCCAAGGCCCCAGGGGGAACACTGAAGCTTTCTTT,CAAQGPRGNTEAFF
TRBV6-1,TRBJ2-1,TRBD1,once,TGTGCCAGCAGTGGACAGGGTGGGAATGAGCAGTTCTTC,CASSGQGGNEQFF